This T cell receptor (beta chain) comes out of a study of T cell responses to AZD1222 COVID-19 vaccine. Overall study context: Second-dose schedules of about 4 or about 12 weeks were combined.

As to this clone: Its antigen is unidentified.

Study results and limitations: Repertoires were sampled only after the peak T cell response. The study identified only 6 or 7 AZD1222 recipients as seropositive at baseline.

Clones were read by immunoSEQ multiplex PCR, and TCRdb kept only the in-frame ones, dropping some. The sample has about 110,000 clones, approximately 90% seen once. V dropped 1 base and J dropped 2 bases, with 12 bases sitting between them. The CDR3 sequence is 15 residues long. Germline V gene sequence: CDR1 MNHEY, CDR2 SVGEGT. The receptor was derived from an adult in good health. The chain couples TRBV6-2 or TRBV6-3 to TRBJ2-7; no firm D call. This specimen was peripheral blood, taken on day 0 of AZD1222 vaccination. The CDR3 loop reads CASSYFDATTYEQYF. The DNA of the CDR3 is TGTGCCAGCAGTTACTTCGACGCAACTACCTACGAGCAGTACTTC.